This TCR beta chain came from a study of T cells in Graves' hyperthyroidism and ophthalmopathy. Study information: Initial diagnosis, before any treatment, was when peripheral blood was collected. Findings and caveats of the study: Ophthalmopathy prediction by the model preceded onset by a median approximately 6.1 months.

Stable Graves' hyperthyroidism meant no ophthalmopathy progression within 18 months. TCR beta CDR3 sequences were amplified from RNA transcripts. Primed by the HTBI set, a first-round RT-PCR was run on the TCR CDR3. TCRdb ran MiXCR on the multiplex PCR reads and lists one entry per CDR3 protein. The data contain 460,000 or so distinct CDR3 sequences, around an eighth of them singletons. This clonotype was observed at least ten times. Its antigen remains unknown. Trimming shortened V by 3 bases and J by 3 bases, and 9 bases separated the two germline ends. CDR3 length: 14 amino acids. CDR1 is SGHAT and CDR2 is FQNNGV in the germline V gene.

Sequenced input: blood. The V call is TRBV11-2, the J call TRBJ2-1, with D tentatively TRBD2 (6 bases). This TCR was sampled from a woman between 18 and 29 years old with Graves' hyperthyroidism. The CDR3: CASSLGAGYNEQFF. In DNA, the CDR3 is TGTGCCAGCAGCTTGGGAGCGGGCTACAATGAGCAGTTCTTC.